The 25 T cell receptor beta chains below come from one sample, sequenced in a study of T cells after somatic rescue of genetic block. Data came from immunoSEQ multiplex PCR; TCRdb stores just in-frame clones and leaves some out. The repertoire consists of 85,000 to 100,000 clones, with about nine tenths occurring once and the leading ten covering under 2%. The sequencing sample was made of peripheral blood mononuclear cells (PBMCs). The receptors stem from a woman aged 18-35 years.

The rearrangement joins TRBV7-3 to TRBJ1-5, with a tentative D call TRBD1 (5 bases). V gave up 2 bases and J gave up 5 bases, with 7 bases separating them. In germline, CDR1 is SGHTA, CDR2 FQGTGA. This CDR3 is 13 amino acids long. CDR3 protein: CASSLRGDQPQHF. Written as DNA, the CDR3 is TGTGCCAGCAGCTTACGGGGCGATCAGCCCCAGCATTTT.

This rearrangement joins TRBV23-1 to TRBJ1-1; a possible D gene is TRBD1 (6 bases). TRBV23-1 qualifies as an ORF whose function is uncertain. V lost 5 bases, J lost 2 bases, and 15 bases lay in between. The CDR3 loop spans 15 amino acids. Written as DNA, the CDR3 is TGCGCCAGCAGTTATGGGGGGGGGCGCAACACTGAAGCTTTCTTT. Translated, it gives CASSYGGGRNTEAFF.

The gene calls are TRBV28 and TRBJ2-5; D gene ambiguous. CDR1 MDHEN and CDR2 SYDVKM come from the germline V gene. V lost 6 bases and J lost 0, with 20 bases in between. This CDR3 has 17 amino acids. DNA for the CDR3: TGTGCCAGCAGCCTCATAGGCGGAGACCAGTACCAAGAGACCCAGTACTTC. Encoded protein: CASSLIGGDQYQETQYF.

CDR3 amino acids: CSARAGGNEQYF. DNA for the CDR3: TGCAGCGCACGGGCAGGGGGCAACGAGCAGTACTTC. The J gene is TRBJ2-7, the V gene TRBV29-1; TRBD1 agrees at 8 bases. The V gene's germline CDR1 is SQVTM and CDR2 ANQGSEA. The CDR3 runs 12 residues. V lost 7 bases and J lost 5; bases outside the gene matches: 7.

This chain connects TRBV4-2 to TRBJ2-1; 11 positions agree with TRBD1. Germline CDR1 LGHNA, CDR2 YNFKEQ. V lost 0 bases to trimming and J lost 8 bases; unmatched junction nucleotides: 6. CDR3 length equals 16 residues. The CDR3 nucleotides are TGTGCCAGCAGCCAAGACGTAAGGACAGGGGGCGATGAGCAGTTCTTC. The encoded protein is CASSQDVRTGGDEQFF.

The chain joins TRBV19 to TRBJ2-2, with 8 bases fitting TRBD1. Germline trimming cut 5 bases from V and 5 bases from J; bases unmatched to any gene: 7. The CDR3 loop spans 15 amino acids. Germline CDR1 LNHDA, CDR2 SQIVND (reference sequence). The CDR3 loop is CASSPWTGMTGELFF. The CDR3 nucleotides read TGTGCCAGTAGTCCCTGGACAGGGATGACCGGGGAGCTGTTTTTT.

In regard to this clone: Mismatch with germline at one junction end may stem from a read error. The rearrangement joins TRBV28 to TRBJ2-1; D possibly corresponds to TRBD2 (6 bases). The CDR3 is 16 amino acids. CDR1 is MDHEN and CDR2 is SYDVKM in the germline V gene. CDR3 sequence: CASSFPLAPDYTEQFF. The CDR3 DNA is TGTGCCAGCAGTTTTCCACTAGCACCGGACTACACTGAGCAGTTCTTC.

The chain joins TRBV5-1 to TRBJ1-6, with TRBD1 identical over 7 bases. This CDR3 comprises 15 residues. Looked up from germline, CDR1 is SGHRS and CDR2 is YFSETQ. J gave up 7 bases and V 7 bases, and 11 bases lay outside the gene matches. CDR3 protein: CASRDPTGWNSPLHF. The CDR3 DNA reads as TGCGCCAGCCGAGACCCGACAGGGTGGAATTCACCCCTCCACTTT.

The table lists this clone with a few counts. The rearrangement joins TRBV6-1 to TRBJ1-1; 9 bases match TRBD1. In germline, CDR1 is MNHNS, CDR2 SASEGT. CDR3 length equals 15 residues. V shed 6 bases and J 2 bases; nucleotides not matched to a gene: 7. The CDR3 loop reads CASRLRTGDNTEAFF. The CDR3, as DNA: TGTGCCAGCAGACTTCGGACAGGGGATAACACTGAAGCTTTCTTT.

The rearrangement uses TRBV6-1 and TRBJ1-6; TRBD1 matches at 7 bases. V shed 4 bases, J shed 2 bases, and the junction held 8 bases outside the gene matches. The length of the CDR3 is 17 residues. Germline V CDR1 and CDR2: MNHNS, SASEGT. In DNA form, the CDR3 reads TGTGCCAGCAGTGCCCCCTCCGGGACAGCCTATAATTCACCCCTCCACTTT. Translated: CASSAPSGTAYNSPLHF.

The count of this clone is one. The chain employs TRBV5-4 and TRBJ2-2, with 12 nucleotides matching TRBD1. V was pared by 4 bases and J by 4 bases, with 8 bases of the junction left unmatched. The CDR3 is made up of 17 amino acids. CDR1 and CDR2 (germline): SGHNT, YYREEE (reference sequence). This CDR3 reads CASSPPGQGAITGELFF. The CDR3 region has the DNA TGTGCCAGCAGCCCACCGGGACAGGGGGCGATCACCGGGGAGCTGTTTTTT.

The gene calls are TRBV5-1 and TRBJ2-5, with unresolved D. The germline gives CDR1 SGHRS, CDR2 YFSETQ. The CDR3 totals 16 residues. Trimming took 0 bases from V and 3 from J, leaving 15 bases between them. The CDR3 DNA reads as TGCGCCAGCAGCTTGGTCCCCGGCGCGGCCAAAGAGACCCAGTACTTC. Translated: CASSLVPGAAKETQYF. The full variable domain, completed using reference TRBV5-1 and TRBJ2-5, is KAGVTQTPRYLIKTRGQQVTLSCSPISGHRSVSWYQQTPGQGLQFLFEYFSETQRNKGNFPGRFSGRQFSNSRSEMNVSTLELGDSALYLCASSLVPGAAKETQYFGPGTRLLVL.

This sequence joins TRBV18 and TRBJ1-1, with D unclear. V lost 6 bases and J 4 bases, leaving 21 bases between the germline ends. From germline, CDR1 is KGHSH and CDR2 LQKENI. CDR3 length: 16 residues. CDR3 in amino acids: CASSDVLAAGGTEAFF. CDR3 sequence (DNA): TGTGCCAGCTCCGACGTCCTGGCAGCGGGCGGCACTGAAGCTTTCTTT.

This clone was seen just once. The CDR3 DNA follows: TGTGCCAGCAGCTCGGGACAGTTCTCTGGAAACACCATATATTTT. It translates to CASSSGQFSGNTIYF. The V call is TRBV6-5, the J call TRBJ1-3; 7 nucleotides match TRBD1. The ends lost 6 bases at V and 0 bases at J; junction bases unmatched: 5. This CDR3 region has 15 residues. Germline V gene data show CDR1 as MNHEY and CDR2 as SVGAGI.

This chain links TRBV6-6 with TRBJ2-7, with D tentatively TRBD2 (6 bases). V gave up 2 bases and J gave up 6 bases, with 11 bases separating them. The CDR3 spans 13 residues. Germline loops: CDR1 MNHNY, CDR2 SVGAGI (reference sequence). CDR3 sequence: CASSYPYGGEQYF. The CDR3 coding sequence is TGTGCCAGCAGTTACCCCTACGGGGGCGAGCAGTACTTC.

The rearrangement joins TRBV15 to TRBJ2-5, with 7 bases identical to TRBD2. The CDR3 extends over 15 amino acids. Germline V gene data show CDR1 as LNHNV and CDR2 as YYDKDF (reference sequence). The ends lost 0 bases at V and 5 bases at J; junction bases unmatched: 6. This CDR3 reads CATSRDWGGTETQYF. In nucleotides, the CDR3 is TGTGCCACCAGCAGAGATTGGGGGGGAACGGAGACCCAGTACTTC.

This clone was detected only a few times. This sequence joins TRBV29-1 and TRBJ2-3, with 7 positions matching TRBD2. This CDR3 contains 14 residues. CDR1 SQVTM and CDR2 ANQGSEA come from the germline V gene. The V and J ends lost 3 bases and 4 bases, in that order; junction bases with no gene match: 7. CDR3 sequence: CSVETGRSADTQYF. The CDR3 region has the DNA TGCAGCGTTGAGACCGGGAGGTCCGCAGATACGCAGTATTTT.

This clone was detected a few times. V gene TRBV29-1 combines with J gene TRBJ1-1; D gene ambiguous. V was pared by 7 bases and J by 3 bases, with 9 bases between. The germline gives CDR1 SQVTM, CDR2 ANQGSEA. This CDR3 spans 11 amino acids. The CDR3 nucleotides read TGCAGCGGCTCCTCCGACACTGAAGCTTTCTTT. Translated, it gives CSGSSDTEAFF.

The chain employs TRBV7-9 and TRBJ2-7; D is unresolved. Deletions cut 5 bases from V and 2 bases from J, with 13 bases between. CDR3 size: 14 residues. Germline CDR1 reads SEHNR; CDR2 reads FQNEAQ (reference sequence). This chain's CDR3 is CASSPSAGTYEQYF. The CDR3 DNA follows: TGTGCCAGCAGCCCTTCGGCAGGTACCTACGAGCAGTACTTC.

The rearrangement uses TRBV4-1 and TRBJ2-5; 11 bases line up with TRBD2. Trimming removed 4 bases from V and 1 base from J; junction bases left unmatched: 5. There are 16 residues in the CDR3. The germline V gene has CDR1 MGHRA and CDR2 YSYEKL. The CDR3 spells CASSPLAGGSQETQYF. CDR3 coding DNA: TGCGCCAGCAGCCCCCTAGCGGGAGGTTCCCAAGAGACCCAGTACTTC.

The table lists this clone with a few counts. This sequence joins TRBV4-1 and TRBJ2-3; 9 positions match TRBD2. The V gene end was trimmed by 0 bases and the J gene end by 5 bases; junction bases not matched to a gene: 9. Looked up from germline, CDR1 is MGHRA and CDR2 is YSYEKL. The CDR3 has 17 residues. This CDR3 is CASSQEDGAGGVDTQYF. The CDR3 DNA is TGCGCCAGCAGCCAAGAAGATGGAGCGGGAGGAGTAGATACGCAGTATTTT.

J is TRBJ2-1 and V is TRBV7-6; 13 nucleotides line up with TRBD2. V dropped 5 bases and J dropped 8; count of bases not matched to a gene: 9. The CDR3 sequence is 16 residues long. From germline, CDR1 is SGHVS and CDR2 FNYEAQ. CDR3 DNA sequence: TGTGCCAGCAGCGGGTGGACTAGCGGGAGAGGGGATGAGCAGTTCTTC. Protein sequence: CASSGWTSGRGDEQFF.

This sequence joins TRBV15 and TRBJ2-6; 11 bases align to TRBD1. The CDR3 length is 17 residues. CDR1 and CDR2 from the germline V gene are LNHNV and YYDKDF (reference sequence). V was pared by 2 bases and J by 4 bases, with 4 bases of the junction left unmatched. Written as DNA, the CDR3 is TGTGCCACCAGCAGAAGGGACAGGGGGACCGGGGCCAACGTCCTGACTTTC. Translation gives CATSRRDRGTGANVLTF.

The rearrangement uses TRBV30 and TRBJ1-5; maybe TRBD1 (5 bases). The germline V gene encodes CDR1 GTSNPN and CDR2 SVGIG (reference sequence). V lost 2 bases and J lost 5, with 10 bases in between. The CDR3 has 13 residues. The CDR3, as DNA: TGTGCCTGGAGTATAGGGGAGGATCAGCCCCAGCATTTT. It is translated as CAWSIGEDQPQHF. Full variable domain (outside the CDR3, taken from reference TRBV30 and TRBJ1-5): SQTIHQWPATLVQPVGSPLSLECTVEGTSNPNLYWYRQAAGRGLQLLFYSVGIGQISSEVPQNLSASRPQDRQFILSSKKLLLSDSGFYLCAWSIGEDQPQHFGDGTRLSIL.

This clone was observed a single time. V gene TRBV2 combines with J gene TRBJ2-1; D is undetermined. V lost 7 bases to trimming and J lost 12 bases, with 16 bases between them. In germline, CDR1 is SNHLY, CDR2 FYNNEI. CDR3 length: 12 amino acids. The CDR3 DNA is TGTGCCAGCACCCAACGAAACTGGGGGCAGTTCTTC. It is translated as CASTQRNWGQFF.